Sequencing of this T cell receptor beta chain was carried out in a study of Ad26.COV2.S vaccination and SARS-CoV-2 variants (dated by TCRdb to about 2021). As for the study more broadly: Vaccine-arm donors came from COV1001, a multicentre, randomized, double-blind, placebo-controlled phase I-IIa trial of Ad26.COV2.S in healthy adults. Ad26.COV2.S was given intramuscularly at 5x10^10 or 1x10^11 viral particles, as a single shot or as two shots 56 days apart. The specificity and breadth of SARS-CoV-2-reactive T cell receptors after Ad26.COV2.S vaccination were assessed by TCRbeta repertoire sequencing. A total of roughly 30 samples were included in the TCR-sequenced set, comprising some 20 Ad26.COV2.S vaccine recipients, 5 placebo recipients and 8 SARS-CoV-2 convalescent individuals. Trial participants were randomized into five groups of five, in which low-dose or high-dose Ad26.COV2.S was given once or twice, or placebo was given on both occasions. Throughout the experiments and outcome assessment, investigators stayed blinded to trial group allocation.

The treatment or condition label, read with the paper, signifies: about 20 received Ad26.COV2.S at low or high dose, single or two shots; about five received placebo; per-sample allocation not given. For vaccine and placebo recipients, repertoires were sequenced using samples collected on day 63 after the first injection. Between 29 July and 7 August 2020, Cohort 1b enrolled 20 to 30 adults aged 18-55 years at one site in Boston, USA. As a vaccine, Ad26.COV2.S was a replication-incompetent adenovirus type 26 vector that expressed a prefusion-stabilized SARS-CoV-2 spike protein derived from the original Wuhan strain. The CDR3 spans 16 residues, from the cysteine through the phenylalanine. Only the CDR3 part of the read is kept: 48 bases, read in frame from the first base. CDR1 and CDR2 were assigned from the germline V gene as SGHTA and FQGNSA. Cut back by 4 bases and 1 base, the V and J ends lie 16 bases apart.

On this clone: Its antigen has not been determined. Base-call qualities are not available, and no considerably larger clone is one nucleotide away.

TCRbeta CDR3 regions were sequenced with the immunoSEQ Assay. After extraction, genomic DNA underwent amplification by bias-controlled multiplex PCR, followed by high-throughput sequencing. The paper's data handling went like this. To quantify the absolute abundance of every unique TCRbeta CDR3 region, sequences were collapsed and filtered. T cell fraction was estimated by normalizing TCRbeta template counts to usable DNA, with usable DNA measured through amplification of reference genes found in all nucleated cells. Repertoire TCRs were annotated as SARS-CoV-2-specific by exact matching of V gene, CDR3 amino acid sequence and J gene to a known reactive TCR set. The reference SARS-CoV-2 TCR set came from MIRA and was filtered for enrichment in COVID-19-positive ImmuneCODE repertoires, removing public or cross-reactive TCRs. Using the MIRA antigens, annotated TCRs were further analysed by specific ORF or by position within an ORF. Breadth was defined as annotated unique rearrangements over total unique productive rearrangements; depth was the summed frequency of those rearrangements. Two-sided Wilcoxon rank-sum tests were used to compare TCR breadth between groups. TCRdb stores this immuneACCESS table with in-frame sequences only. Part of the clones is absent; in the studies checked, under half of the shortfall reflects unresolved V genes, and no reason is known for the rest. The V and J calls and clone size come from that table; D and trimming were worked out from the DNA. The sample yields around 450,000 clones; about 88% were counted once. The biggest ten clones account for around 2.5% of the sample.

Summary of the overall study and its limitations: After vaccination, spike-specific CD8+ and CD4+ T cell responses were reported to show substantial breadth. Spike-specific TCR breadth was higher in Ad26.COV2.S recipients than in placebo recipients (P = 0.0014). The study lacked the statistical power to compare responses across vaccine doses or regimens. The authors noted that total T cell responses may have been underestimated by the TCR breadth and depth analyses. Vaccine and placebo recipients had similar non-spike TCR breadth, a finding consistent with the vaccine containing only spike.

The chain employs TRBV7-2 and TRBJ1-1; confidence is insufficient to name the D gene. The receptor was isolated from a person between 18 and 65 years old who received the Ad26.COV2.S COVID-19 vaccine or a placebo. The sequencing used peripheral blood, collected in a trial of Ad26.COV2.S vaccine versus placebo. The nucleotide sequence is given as TGTGCCAGCAGCTCCCACTGGAACCCGAAGAACACTGAAGCTTTCTTT. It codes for CASSSHWNPKNTEAFF.